The 30 T cell receptor beta chains below come from one sample, sequenced in a study of blood T cell repertoires in COVID-19 (dated by TCRdb to the early 2020s). To prepare the library, the immunoSEQ multiplex PCR assay was applied. TCRdb holds this immuneACCESS table with in-frame rearrangements only. Some clones are missing; in checked studies, unresolved V genes explain under half, and the rest has no known cause. This sample has over 200,000 clones in its table, and about nine tenths of those were observed once. The ten largest clones take up around 10% of the sample. Sequenced sample: peripheral blood. The receptors here all came from a man aged 45-65 years with COVID-19, enrolled during active disease.

A note on this clone: At the DNA level, this CDR3 is encoded by other sequences in the same sample as well. The chain's CDR3 is CASSLVTGTDTQYF. The CDR3 nucleotides are TGTGCCAGCAGCTTAGTGACTGGCACAGATACGCAGTATTTT. This chain joins TRBV7-9 and TRBJ2-3, with D unresolved. The V end was cut by 1 base, the J end by 1 base, with 6 bases between. CDR3 length equals 14 residues. CDR1 is SEHNR and CDR2 is FQNEAQ in the germline V gene (reference sequence).

The J gene is TRBJ2-2, the V gene TRBV7-2; TRBD2 might be the D (5 bases). The germline gives CDR1 SGHTA, CDR2 FQGNSA. CDR3 size: 15 residues. Trimming cost V 4 bases and J 6 bases, with 15 bases left between them. The CDR3 sequence is CASSSRRESPGELFF. The CDR3 DNA reads TGTGCCAGCAGCTCTCGAAGGGAGTCGCCCGGGGAGCTGTTTTTT. Full variable domain (outside the CDR3, taken from reference TRBV7-2 and TRBJ2-2): GAGVSQSPSNKVTEKGKDVELRCDPISGHTALYWYRQSLGQGLEFLIYFQGNSAPDKSGLPSDRFSAERTGGSVSTLTIQRTQQEDSAVYLCASSSRRESPGELFFGEGSRLTVL.

The J gene is TRBJ1-5, the V gene TRBV7-2, with D possibly TRBD1 on 5 matching bases. Germline CDR1 SGHTA, CDR2 FQGNSA. The CDR3 runs to 14 residues. Deletions cut 3 bases from V and 6 bases from J, with 12 bases between. The CDR3 DNA is TGTGCCAGCAGCTTCGCCGGGGGTGTTCAGCCCCAGCATTTT. Residues: CASSFAGGVQPQHF.

The rearrangement links TRBV24-1 to TRBJ2-1, with TRBD1 as a possible D gene (6 bases). This CDR3 is 16 amino acids long. Trimming pared 5 bases from V and 3 bases from J, leaving 16 bases between. Germline CDR1 KGHDR, CDR2 SFDVKD. DNA of the CDR3: TGTGCCACCAGTGGAATAAGAGGGGGAGACTACAATGAGCAGTTCTTC. It is translated as CATSGIRGGDYNEQFF.

A single count supports this clone. The chain joins TRBV30 to TRBJ2-7, with 9 bases fitting TRBD2. After removal of 4 bases from V and 2 bases from J, the junction contained 0 bases not matched to a gene. From germline, CDR1 is GTSNPN and CDR2 SVGIG (reference sequence). The CDR3 runs to 12 residues. The DNA of the CDR3 is TGTGCCTGGACTAGCGGGACCTACGAGCAGTACTTC. This codes for CAWTSGTYEQYF.

This clone was recorded a few times. J is TRBJ2-1 and V is TRBV7-9, with 9 positions matching TRBD1. The CDR3 length is 15 residues. Germline V CDR1 and CDR2: SEHNR, FQNEAQ (reference sequence). V was pared by 5 bases and J by 5 bases, with 7 bases of the junction left unmatched. CDR3 region: CASSPTGGGNNEQFF. CDR3 DNA: TGTGCCAGCAGCCCTACAGGGGGCGGGAACAATGAGCAGTTCTTC.

The chain employs TRBV6-1 and TRBJ2-3; 9 bases match TRBD1. The V segment lost 2 bases and the J segment 2 bases; nucleotides outside the gene matches: 11. From germline, CDR1 is MNHNS and CDR2 SASEGT. This CDR3 has 18 amino acids. CDR3 sequence: CASSENNRGRRDTDTQYF. CDR3 nucleotide sequence: TGTGCCAGCAGTGAAAATAACAGGGGGCGGAGGGACACAGATACGCAGTATTTT.

The gene calls are TRBV29-1 and TRBJ2-2; TRBD1 aligns across 8 bases. Germline V gives CDR1 SQVTM, CDR2 ANQGSEA. The ends lost 5 bases at V and 3 bases at J; junction bases unmatched: 2. The CDR3 is 13 amino acids. The CDR3 DNA is TGCAGCGTTTGGGGACAGGACACCGGGGAGCTGTTTTTT. It encodes CSVWGQDTGELFF.

The chain links TRBV5-4 to TRBJ1-2; D is undetermined. Trimming removed 6 bases from V and 3 bases from J, with 12 bases in between. This CDR3 contains 13 residues. Germline CDR1 reads SGHNT; CDR2 reads YYREEE (reference sequence). Written as DNA, the CDR3 is TGTGCCAGCACCTTCTACGGAGACTATGGCTACACCTTC. It is translated as CASTFYGDYGYTF.

The chain employs TRBV13 and TRBJ2-7; 9 nucleotides align to TRBD2. Trimming at V came to 5 bases and at J to 2 bases, leaving 7 bases not matched to a gene. This CDR3 spans 15 amino acids. CDR1 and CDR2 (germline): PRHDT, FYEKMQ (reference sequence). The DNA for the CDR3 is TGTGCCAGCAGCCCCGGGACTAGCAGCCCCTACGAGCAGTACTTC. Protein product: CASSPGTSSPYEQYF.

Concerning this clone itself: The identical CDR3 is also encoded by other nucleotide sequences in the sample. The rearrangement links TRBV19 to TRBJ2-7; 8 nucleotides agree with TRBD1. The CDR3 spans 13 residues. The V gene's germline CDR1 is LNHDA and CDR2 SQIVND (reference sequence). With V trimmed by 4 bases and J by 3 bases, 2 bases remained unmatched. In DNA form, the CDR3 reads TGTGCCAGTAGTACCGACAGGGGCTACGAGCAGTACTTC. Its translation is CASSTDRGYEQYF.

The chain combines TRBV11-2 with TRBJ2-7, with D possibly being TRBD1 (6 bases). The CDR3 totals 15 residues. Germline values: CDR1 SGHAT, CDR2 FQNNGV. V gave up 1 base and J gave up 2 bases, with 12 bases separating them. For the CDR3, the DNA is TGTGCCAGCAGCTTAGGTTGGGGGCAGACCTACGAGCAGTACTTC. Translated: CASSLGWGQTYEQYF.

The rearrangement links TRBV27 to TRBJ1-6; no definite D call. CDR3 length equals 14 residues. Germline CDR1 is MNHEY and CDR2 is SMNVEV (reference sequence). Trimming pared 6 bases from V and 8 bases from J, leaving 14 bases between. As DNA, the CDR3 is TGTGCCAGCAGCTCCCCGGGAGTAGATTCACCCCTCCACTTT. Protein product: CASSSPGVDSPLHF.

In its sample, this clone was seen a few times. The chain joins TRBV27 to TRBJ1-2; maybe TRBD1 (6 bases). Trimming shortened V by 2 bases and J by 7 bases, and 11 bases separated the two germline ends. The CDR3 is made up of 13 amino acids. Germline CDR1 reads MNHEY; CDR2 reads SMNVEV (reference sequence). The CDR3 spells CASSLTGYGGYTF. CDR3 nucleotide sequence: TGTGCCAGCAGTTTAACAGGGTACGGTGGCTACACCTTC.

CDR3: CASSWTGETQYF. The CDR3 DNA is TGTGCCAGCAGCTGGACAGGGGAGACCCAGTACTTC. V is TRBV7-2 and J is TRBJ2-5, with 8 bases fitting TRBD1. The CDR3 has 12 residues. Germline values: CDR1 SGHTA, CDR2 FQGNSA. V lost 4 bases and J lost 5; bases outside the gene matches: 0.

This chain uses TRBV19 with TRBJ1-5, with D perhaps matching TRBD1 (6 bases). Per germline, CDR1 LNHDA and CDR2 SQIVND (reference sequence). The CDR3 extends over 15 amino acids. V was trimmed by 6 bases and J by 1 base, leaving 13 bases between them. CDR3 residues: CASRQPGVSNQPQHF. Here the CDR3 DNA reads TGTGCCAGTAGACAGCCAGGGGTGAGCAATCAGCCCCAGCATTTT.

The chain links TRBV25-1 to TRBJ2-7; D is unclear. V gave up 5 bases and J gave up 3 bases, with 5 bases separating them. CDR1 and CDR2 from the germline V gene are MGHDK and SYGVNS. CDR3 size: 11 residues. This CDR3 reads CASSNYYEQYF. The CDR3 DNA reads as TGTGCCAGCAGTAACTACTACGAGCAGTACTTC.

J is TRBJ2-2 and V is TRBV10-3; 9 bases line up with TRBD2. With V trimmed by 7 bases and J by 2 bases, 5 bases remained unmatched. This CDR3 spans 15 amino acids. The germline V gene encodes CDR1 ENHRY and CDR2 SYGVKD. CDR3 in DNA: TGTGCCATCAAAAGGACTAGCGATAACACCGGGGAGCTGTTTTTT. Amino acid sequence: CAIKRTSDNTGELFF.

The gene calls are TRBV2 and TRBJ2-7; D remains ambiguous. V was shortened by 7 bases and J by 0 bases, with 13 bases between the two germline ends. Per germline, CDR1 SNHLY and CDR2 FYNNEI. This CDR3 spans 14 amino acids. The DNA for the CDR3 is TGTGCCAGCATGAAGGCCACAGCCTCCTACGAGCAGTACTTC. Its protein product is CASMKATASYEQYF.

V is TRBV10-2 and J is TRBJ1-2, with D maybe TRBD1 (5 bases). The length of the CDR3 is 12 residues. The germline V gene has CDR1 WSHSY and CDR2 SAAADI. Trimming shortened V by 4 bases and J by 7 bases, and 10 bases separated the two germline ends. CDR3 sequence reads: CASSGLTAGYTF. The CDR3 coding sequence is TGCGCCAGCAGTGGCCTGACAGCTGGCTACACCTTC.

The chain couples TRBV7-3 to TRBJ2-3; 9 nucleotides agree with TRBD2. The CDR3 runs to 16 residues. Germline-derived CDR1 and CDR2 are SGHTA and FQGTGA. The J segment lost 3 bases and the V segment lost 1 base, leaving 5 bases of the junction unmatched. This chain's CDR3 is CASSLMPSGATDTQYF. The CDR3 DNA reads TGTGCCAGCAGCTTAATGCCTAGCGGGGCTACAGATACGCAGTATTTT.

The sample holds one count of this clone. The chain carries TRBV19 and TRBJ2-2; 11 bases map to TRBD2. Germline loops: CDR1 LNHDA, CDR2 SQIVND (reference sequence). CDR3 length: 17 amino acids. The trim removed 6 bases at V and 6 bases at J, leaving 12 bases unmatched. CDR3 nucleotide sequence: TGTGCCAGTAGCCCCGTTTTTACTAGCGGGGGATCCGGGGAGCTGTTTTTT. It specifies CASSPVFTSGGSGELFF.

The rearrangement uses TRBV12-3 or TRBV12-4 and TRBJ1-1, with D possibly matching TRBD1 (6 bases). There are 13 residues in the CDR3. Trimming left V 4 bases short and J 0 bases short, with 6 bases between. In DNA, the CDR3 is TGTGCCAGCAGTTGGACAGTGAACACTGAAGCTTTCTTT. It encodes CASSWTVNTEAFF.

The rearrangement joins TRBV6-6 to TRBJ2-6, with unresolved D. V lost 1 base, J lost 0 bases, and 4 bases lay in between. The CDR3 is 15 amino acids. Germline loops: CDR1 MNHNY, CDR2 SVGAGI (reference sequence). CDR3 protein: CASSYFSSGANVLTF. DNA of the CDR3: TGTGCCAGCAGTTACTTCAGCTCTGGGGCCAACGTCCTGACTTTC.

This clone was observed once. V and J are TRBV3-1 (or the pseudogene TRBV3-2) and TRBJ2-1, with 7 bases matching TRBD2. The CDR3 length is 15 residues. Germline CDR1 LGHDT, CDR2 YNNKEL (reference sequence). J gave up 0 bases and V 1 base, and 0 bases lay outside the gene matches. CDR3 nucleotides: TGTGCCAGCAGCCAAGGCGGGAGCTCCTACAATGAGCAGTTCTTC. Its translation is CASSQGGSSYNEQFF.

For the CDR3, the DNA is TGCAGTGCTAGTAGACTAGCGGCCACCAATGAGCAGTTCTTC. This encodes CSASRLAATNEQFF. The chain links TRBV20-1 to TRBJ2-1; 9 nucleotides agree with TRBD2. The J segment lost 6 bases and the V segment lost 3 bases, leaving 6 bases of the junction unmatched. CDR1 is DFQATT, CDR2 SNEGSKA, per germline (reference sequence). The CDR3 runs 14 residues.

The chain recombines TRBV10-3 with TRBJ2-5; D remains ambiguous. The CDR3 length is 13 residues. Germline loops: CDR1 ENHRY, CDR2 SYGVKD. Deletions cut 1 base from V and 5 bases from J, with 8 bases between. The CDR3 DNA reads TGTGCCATCAGTGAGTTATTACAGGAGACCCAGTACTTC. Translated, it gives CAISELLQETQYF.

This clone appeared once. This rearrangement joins TRBV27 to TRBJ2-5; TRBD2 matches at 7 bases. Trimming took 3 bases from V and 5 from J; bases not matched to a gene: 3. Germline V gives CDR1 MNHEY, CDR2 SMNVEV (reference sequence). The CDR3 contains 13 residues. Written as DNA, the CDR3 is TGTGCCAGCAGTTTGGGAGGGTGGGAGACCCAGTACTTC. Encoded protein: CASSLGGWETQYF.

The chain has TRBV6-2 or TRBV6-3 and TRBJ2-3, with 7 nucleotides matching TRBD1. This CDR3 has 14 residues. Germline loops: CDR1 MNHEY, CDR2 SVGEGT. V trimming: 5 bases; J trimming: 6 bases; junction bases outside the gene matches: 8. The CDR3 sequence is CASSKTGRGDTQYF. DNA for the CDR3: TGTGCCAGCAGTAAGACAGGGAGAGGGGATACGCAGTATTTT.

The genes are TRBV9 and TRBJ1-3; no reliable D call. Trimming removed 5 bases at V and 6 bases at J, with 9 bases between. Germline V gene lookup returns CDR1 SGDLS and CDR2 YYNGEE. The CDR3 has 12 residues. CDR3 in DNA: TGTGCCAGCAGTGCCCGGGAAAACACCATATATTTT. Translating gives CASSARENTIYF.